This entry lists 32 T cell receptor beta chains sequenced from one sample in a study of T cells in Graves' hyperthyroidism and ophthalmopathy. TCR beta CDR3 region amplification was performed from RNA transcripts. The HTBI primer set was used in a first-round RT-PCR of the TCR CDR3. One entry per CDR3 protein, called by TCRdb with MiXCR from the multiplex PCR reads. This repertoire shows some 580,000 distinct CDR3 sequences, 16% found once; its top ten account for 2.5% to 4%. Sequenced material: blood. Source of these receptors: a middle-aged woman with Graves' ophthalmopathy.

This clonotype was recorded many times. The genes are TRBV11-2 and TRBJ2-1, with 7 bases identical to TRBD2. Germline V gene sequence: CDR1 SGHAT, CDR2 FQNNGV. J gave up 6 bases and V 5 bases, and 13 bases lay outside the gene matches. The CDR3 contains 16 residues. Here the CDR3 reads CASSLPGKRGRNEQFF. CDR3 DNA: TGTGCCAGCAGCCTGCCGGGGAAGCGGGGACGCAATGAGCAGTTCTTC.

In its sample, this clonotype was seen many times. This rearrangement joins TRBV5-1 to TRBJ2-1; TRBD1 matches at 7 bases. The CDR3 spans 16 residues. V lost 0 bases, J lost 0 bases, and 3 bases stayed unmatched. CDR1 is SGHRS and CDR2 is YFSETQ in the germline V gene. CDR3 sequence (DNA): TGCGCCAGCAGCTTGGCCCGGGACAGCTCCTACAATGAGCAGTTCTTC. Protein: CASSLARDSSYNEQFF.

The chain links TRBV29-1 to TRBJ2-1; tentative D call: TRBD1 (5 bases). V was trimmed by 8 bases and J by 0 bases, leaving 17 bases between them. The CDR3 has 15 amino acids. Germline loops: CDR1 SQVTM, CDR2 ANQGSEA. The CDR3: CSLLRQLDSYNEQFF. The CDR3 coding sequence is TGCAGCCTTCTTCGACAGCTAGACTCCTACAATGAGCAGTTCTTC.

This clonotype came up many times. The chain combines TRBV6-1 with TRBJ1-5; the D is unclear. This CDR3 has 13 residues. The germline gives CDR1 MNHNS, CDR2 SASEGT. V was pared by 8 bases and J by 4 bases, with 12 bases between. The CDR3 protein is CASRAERNQPQHF. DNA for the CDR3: TGTGCCAGCCGGGCAGAGAGAAATCAGCCCCAGCATTTT.

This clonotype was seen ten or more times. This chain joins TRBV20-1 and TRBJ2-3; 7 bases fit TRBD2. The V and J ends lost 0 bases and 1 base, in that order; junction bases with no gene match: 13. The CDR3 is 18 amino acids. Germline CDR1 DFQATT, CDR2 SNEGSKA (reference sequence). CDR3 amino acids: CSARDRPRGAGRTDTQYF. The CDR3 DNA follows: TGCAGTGCTAGAGATCGCCCTCGAGGAGCGGGACGCACAGATACGCAGTATTTT.

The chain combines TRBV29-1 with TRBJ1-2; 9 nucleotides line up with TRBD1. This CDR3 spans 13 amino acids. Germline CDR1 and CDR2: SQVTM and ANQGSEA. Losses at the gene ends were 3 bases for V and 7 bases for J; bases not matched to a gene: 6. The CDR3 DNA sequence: TGCAGCGTTGAGCTCGACAGGGGGGTTGGCTACACCTTC. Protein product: CSVELDRGVGYTF.

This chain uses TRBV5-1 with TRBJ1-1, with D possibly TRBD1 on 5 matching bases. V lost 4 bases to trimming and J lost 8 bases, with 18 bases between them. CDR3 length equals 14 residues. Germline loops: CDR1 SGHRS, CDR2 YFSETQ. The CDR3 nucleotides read TGCGCCAGCAGCAATAACCTTGGGACCGCCGAAGCTTTCTTT. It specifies CASSNNLGTAEAFF.

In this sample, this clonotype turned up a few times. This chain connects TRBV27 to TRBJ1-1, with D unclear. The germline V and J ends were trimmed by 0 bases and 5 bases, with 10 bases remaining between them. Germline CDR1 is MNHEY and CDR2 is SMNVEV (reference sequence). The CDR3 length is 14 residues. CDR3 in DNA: TGTGCCAGCAGTTTATCGGTCGGGGAGACTGAAGCTTTCTTT. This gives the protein CASSLSVGETEAFF.

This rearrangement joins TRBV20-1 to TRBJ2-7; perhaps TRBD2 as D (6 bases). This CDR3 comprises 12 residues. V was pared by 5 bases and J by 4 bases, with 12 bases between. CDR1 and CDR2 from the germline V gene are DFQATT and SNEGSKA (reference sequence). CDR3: CSAGTYIYEQYF. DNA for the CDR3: TGCAGTGCTGGGACTTACATATACGAGCAGTACTTC.

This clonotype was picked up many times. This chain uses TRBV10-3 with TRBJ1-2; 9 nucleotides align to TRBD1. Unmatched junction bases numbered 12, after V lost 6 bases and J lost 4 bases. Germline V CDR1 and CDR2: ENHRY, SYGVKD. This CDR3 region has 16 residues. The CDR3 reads CAIREPPGQGIYGYTF. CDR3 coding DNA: TGTGCCATCAGAGAACCCCCGGGACAGGGTATCTATGGCTACACCTTC.

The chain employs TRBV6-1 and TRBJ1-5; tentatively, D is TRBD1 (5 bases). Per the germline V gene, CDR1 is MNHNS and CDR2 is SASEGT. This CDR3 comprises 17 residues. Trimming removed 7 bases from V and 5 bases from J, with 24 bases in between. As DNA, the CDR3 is TGTGCCAGCATCATCTCGGGGGGAGGGTGGCCGGATCAGCCCCAGCATTTT. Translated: CASIISGGGWPDQPQHF.

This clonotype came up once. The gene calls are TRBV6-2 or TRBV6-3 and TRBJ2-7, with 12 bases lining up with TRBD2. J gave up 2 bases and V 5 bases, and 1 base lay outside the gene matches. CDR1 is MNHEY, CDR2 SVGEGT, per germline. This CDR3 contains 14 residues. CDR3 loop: CASSGLAGPYEQYF. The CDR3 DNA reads TGTGCCAGCAGTGGACTAGCGGGACCCTACGAGCAGTACTTC.

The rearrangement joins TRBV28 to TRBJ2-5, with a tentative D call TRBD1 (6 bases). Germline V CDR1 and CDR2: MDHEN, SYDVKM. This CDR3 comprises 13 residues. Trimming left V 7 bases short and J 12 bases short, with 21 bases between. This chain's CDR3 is CASTLGPHRDKYF. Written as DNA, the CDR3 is TGTGCCAGCACACTGGGCCCCCACAGGGATAAGTACTTC.

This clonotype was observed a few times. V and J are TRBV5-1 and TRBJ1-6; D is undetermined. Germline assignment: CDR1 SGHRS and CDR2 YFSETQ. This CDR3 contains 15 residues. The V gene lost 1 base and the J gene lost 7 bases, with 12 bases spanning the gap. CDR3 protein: CASSLSGLANSPLHF. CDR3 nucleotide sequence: TGCGCCAGCAGCTTGAGTGGGCTGGCGAATTCACCCCTCCACTTT.

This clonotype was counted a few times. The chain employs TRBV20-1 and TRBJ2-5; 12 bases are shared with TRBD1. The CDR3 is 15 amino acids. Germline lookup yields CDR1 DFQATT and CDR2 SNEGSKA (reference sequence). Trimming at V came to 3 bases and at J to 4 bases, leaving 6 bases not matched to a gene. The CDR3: CSASGTGGLVETQYF. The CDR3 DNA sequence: TGCAGTGCTAGTGGGACAGGGGGCTTGGTAGAGACCCAGTACTTC.

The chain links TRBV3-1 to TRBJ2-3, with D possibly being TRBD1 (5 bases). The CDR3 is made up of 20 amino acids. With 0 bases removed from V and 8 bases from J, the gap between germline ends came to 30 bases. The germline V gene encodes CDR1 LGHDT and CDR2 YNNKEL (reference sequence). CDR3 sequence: CASSQDWGLFWPEVLGTQYF. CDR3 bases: TGTGCCAGCAGCCAAGATTGGGGCCTTTTCTGGCCCGAGGTTTTGGGTACGCAGTATTTT.

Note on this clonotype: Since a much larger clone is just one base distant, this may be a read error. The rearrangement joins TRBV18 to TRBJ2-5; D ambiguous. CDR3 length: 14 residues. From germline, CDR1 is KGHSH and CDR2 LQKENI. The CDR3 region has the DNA TGTGCCAGCCCACCTAATGTGGATCAAGAGACCCAGTACTTC. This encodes CASPPNVDQETQYF.

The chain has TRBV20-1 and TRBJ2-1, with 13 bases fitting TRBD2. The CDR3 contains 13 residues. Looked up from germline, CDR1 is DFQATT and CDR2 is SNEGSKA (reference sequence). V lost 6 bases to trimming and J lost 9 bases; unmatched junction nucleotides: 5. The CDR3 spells CSAAGLAGFEQFF. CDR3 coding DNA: TGCAGTGCCGCGGGACTAGCGGGATTTGAGCAGTTCTTC.

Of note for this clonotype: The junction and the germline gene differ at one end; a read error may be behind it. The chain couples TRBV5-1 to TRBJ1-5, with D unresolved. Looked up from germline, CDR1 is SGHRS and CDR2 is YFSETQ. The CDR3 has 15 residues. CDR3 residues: CASSLDGMKNQPQHF. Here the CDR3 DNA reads TGCGCCAGCAGTTTGGACGGGATGAAAAATCAGCCCCAGCATTTT.

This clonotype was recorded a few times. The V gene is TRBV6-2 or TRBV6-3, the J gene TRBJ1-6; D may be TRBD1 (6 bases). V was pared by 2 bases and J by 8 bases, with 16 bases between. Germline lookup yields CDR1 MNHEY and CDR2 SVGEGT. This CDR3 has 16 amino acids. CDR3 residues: CASSYALEQGHSPLHF. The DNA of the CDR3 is TGTGCCAGCAGTTACGCACTTGAACAGGGTCATTCACCCCTCCACTTT.

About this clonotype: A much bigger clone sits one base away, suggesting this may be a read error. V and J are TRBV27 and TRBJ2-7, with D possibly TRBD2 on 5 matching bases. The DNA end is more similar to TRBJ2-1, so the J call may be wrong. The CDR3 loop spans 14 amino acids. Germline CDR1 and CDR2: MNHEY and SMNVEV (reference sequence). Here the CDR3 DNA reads TGTGCCAGCAGTTTTGGCGGGTTCACCTACGAGCAGTTCTTC. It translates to CASSFGGFTYEQFF.

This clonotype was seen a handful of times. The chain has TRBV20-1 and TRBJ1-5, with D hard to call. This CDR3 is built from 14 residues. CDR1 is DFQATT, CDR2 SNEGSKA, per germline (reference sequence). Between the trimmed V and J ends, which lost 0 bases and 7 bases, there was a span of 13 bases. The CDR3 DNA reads TGCAGTGCTAGAGAGGGCAGTCTGTACCAGCCCCAGCATTTT. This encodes CSAREGSLYQPQHF.

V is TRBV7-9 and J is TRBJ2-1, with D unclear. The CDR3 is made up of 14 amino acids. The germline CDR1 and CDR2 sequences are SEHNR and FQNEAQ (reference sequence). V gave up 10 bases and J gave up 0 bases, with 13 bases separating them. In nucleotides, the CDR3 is TGTGCCAACTCCAGATGGAGCTCCTACAATGAGCAGTTCTTC. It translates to CANSRWSSYNEQFF.

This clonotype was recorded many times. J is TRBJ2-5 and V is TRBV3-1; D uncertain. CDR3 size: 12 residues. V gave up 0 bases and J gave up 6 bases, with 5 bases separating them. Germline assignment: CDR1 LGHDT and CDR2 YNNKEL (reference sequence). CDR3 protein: CASSQDIQTQYF. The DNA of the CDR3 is TGTGCCAGCAGCCAAGATATACAGACCCAGTACTTC.

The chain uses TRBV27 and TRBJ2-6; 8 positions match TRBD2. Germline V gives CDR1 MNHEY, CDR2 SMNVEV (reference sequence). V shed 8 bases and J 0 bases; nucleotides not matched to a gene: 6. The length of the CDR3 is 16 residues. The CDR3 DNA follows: TGTGCCAGCGGCCGCGGGGGGTCCTCTGGGGCCAACGTCCTGACTTTC. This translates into CASGRGGSSGANVLTF. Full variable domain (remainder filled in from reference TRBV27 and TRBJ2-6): EAQVTQNPRYLITVTGKKLTVTCSQNMNHEYMSWYRQDPGLGLRQIYYSMNVEVTDKGDVPEGYKVSRKEKRNFPLILESPSPNQTSLYFCASGRGGSSGANVLTFGAGSRLTVL.

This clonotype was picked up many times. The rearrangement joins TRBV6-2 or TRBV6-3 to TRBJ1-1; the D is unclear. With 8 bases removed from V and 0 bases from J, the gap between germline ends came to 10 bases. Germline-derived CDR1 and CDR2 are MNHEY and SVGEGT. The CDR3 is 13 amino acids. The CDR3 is CASCGLVNTEAFF. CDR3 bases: TGTGCCAGCTGTGGATTAGTGAACACTGAAGCTTTCTTT.

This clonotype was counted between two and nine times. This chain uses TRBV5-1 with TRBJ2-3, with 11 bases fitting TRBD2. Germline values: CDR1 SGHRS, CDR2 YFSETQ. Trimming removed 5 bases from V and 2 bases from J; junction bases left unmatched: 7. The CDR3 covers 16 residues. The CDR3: CASSRQTSGVTDTQYF. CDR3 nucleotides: TGCGCCAGCAGTAGACAGACTAGCGGGGTCACAGATACGCAGTATTTT. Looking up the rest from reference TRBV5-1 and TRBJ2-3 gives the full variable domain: KAGVTQTPRYLIKTRGQQVTLSCSPISGHRSVSWYQQTPGQGLQFLFEYFSETQRNKGNFPGRFSGRQFSNSRSEMNVSTLELGDSALYLCASSRQTSGVTDTQYFGPGTRLTVL.

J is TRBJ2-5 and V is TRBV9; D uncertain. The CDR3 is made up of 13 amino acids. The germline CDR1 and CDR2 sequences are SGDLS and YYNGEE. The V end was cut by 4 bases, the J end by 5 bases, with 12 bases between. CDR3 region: CASSLGPSETQYF. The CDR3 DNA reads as TGTGCCAGCAGCCTCGGGCCCTCTGAGACCCAGTACTTC.

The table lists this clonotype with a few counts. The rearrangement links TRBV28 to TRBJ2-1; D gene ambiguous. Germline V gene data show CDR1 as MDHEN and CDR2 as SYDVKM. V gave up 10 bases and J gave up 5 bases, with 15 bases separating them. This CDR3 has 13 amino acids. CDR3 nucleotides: TGTGCCACCCTTCTCCGGACCCACAATGAGCAGTTCTTC. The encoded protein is CATLLRTHNEQFF. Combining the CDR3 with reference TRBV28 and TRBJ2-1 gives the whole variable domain DVKVTQSSRYLVKRTGEKVFLECVQDMDHENMFWYRQDPGLGLRLIYFSYDVKMKEKGDIPEGYSVSREKKERFSLILESASTNQTSMYLCATLLRTHNEQFFGPGTRLTVL.

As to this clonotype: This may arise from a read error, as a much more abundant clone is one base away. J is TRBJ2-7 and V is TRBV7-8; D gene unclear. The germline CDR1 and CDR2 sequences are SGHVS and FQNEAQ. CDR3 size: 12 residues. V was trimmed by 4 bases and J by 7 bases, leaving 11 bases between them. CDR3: CASSYNTPEQYF. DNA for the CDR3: TGTGCCAGCAGCTACAACACCCCGGAGCAGTACTTC.

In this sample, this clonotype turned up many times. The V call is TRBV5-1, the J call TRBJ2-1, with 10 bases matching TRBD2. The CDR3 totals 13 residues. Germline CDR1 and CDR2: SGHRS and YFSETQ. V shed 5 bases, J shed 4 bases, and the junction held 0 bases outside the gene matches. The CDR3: CASRGLAYNEQFF. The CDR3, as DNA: TGCGCCAGCAGGGGACTAGCGTACAATGAGCAGTTCTTC.

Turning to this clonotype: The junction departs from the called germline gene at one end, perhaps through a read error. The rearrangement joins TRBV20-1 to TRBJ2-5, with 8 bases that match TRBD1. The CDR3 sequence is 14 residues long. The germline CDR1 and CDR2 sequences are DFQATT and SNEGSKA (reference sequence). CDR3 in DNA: TGCAGTGCCCCCCGGGACAGGTCGCAAGTGACCCAGTACTTC. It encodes CSAPRDRSQVTQYF.